This record covers a single T cell receptor beta chain. No antigen is known for it. This sample stems from a study of T and B cells in COVID-19 patients. Study information: COVID-19 patients gave peripheral blood either during active infection or after recovery. Critical illness requiring mechanical ventilation or extracorporeal membrane oxygenation affected 12 of 20 active-infection patients. Regarding the study as a whole: Of approximately 2,400 TCR clusters found only in the recovered cohort, a few dozen had low generation probability. No sequencing was yet done of CD4+, regulatory or CD8+ subsets, or of SARS-CoV-2-responsive or tetramer+ sorted cells.

TRB was amplified from roughly 250-500 ng of blood genomic DNA. This CDR3 is 15 amino acids long. J lost 8 bases, V lost 5 bases, and 11 bases had no gene match. In germline, CDR1 is SEHNR, CDR2 FQNEAQ (reference sequence). BIOMED2 TRB-A/B primer pools were used in multiplex TRB PCR. TCRdb ran MiXCR on the multiplex PCR reads and lists one entry per CDR3 protein. The table shows about 14,000 distinct CDR3 sequences, with 25% occurring only once. This receptor was taken from a human donor who had recovered from COVID-19. V gene TRBV7-9 combines with J gene TRBJ1-4, with TRBD1 matching over 7 bases. Sequencing was performed on blood. The CDR3 sequence is CASSIPDRAREKLFF. CDR3 coding DNA: TGTGCCAGCAGCATCCCCGACAGGGCTAGGGAAAAACTGTTTTTT. Complete variable domain (other parts from reference TRBV7-9 and TRBJ1-4): DTGVSQNPRHKITKRGQNVTFRCDPISEHNRLYWYRQTLGQGPEFLTYFQNEAQLEKSRLLSDRFSAERPKGSFSTLEIQRTEQGDSAMYLCASSIPDRAREKLFFGSGTQLSVL.